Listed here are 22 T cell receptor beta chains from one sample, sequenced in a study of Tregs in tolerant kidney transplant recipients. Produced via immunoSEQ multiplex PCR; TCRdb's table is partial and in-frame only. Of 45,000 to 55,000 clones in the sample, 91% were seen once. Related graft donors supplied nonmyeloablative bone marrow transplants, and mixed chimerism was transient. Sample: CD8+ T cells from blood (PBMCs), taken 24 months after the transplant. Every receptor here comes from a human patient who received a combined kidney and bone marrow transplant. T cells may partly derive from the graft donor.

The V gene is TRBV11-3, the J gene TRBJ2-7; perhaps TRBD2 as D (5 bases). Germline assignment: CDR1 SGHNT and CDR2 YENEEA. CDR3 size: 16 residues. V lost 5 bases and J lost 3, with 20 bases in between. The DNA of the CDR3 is TGTGCCAGCAGCCAAAGGGTCGGGGTTACGAGCTACGAGCAGTACTTC. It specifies CASSQRVGVTSYEQYF.

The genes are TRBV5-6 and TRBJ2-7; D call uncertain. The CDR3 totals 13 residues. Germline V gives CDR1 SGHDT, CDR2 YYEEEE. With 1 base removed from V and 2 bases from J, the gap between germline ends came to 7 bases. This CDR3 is CASSLPGPYEQYF. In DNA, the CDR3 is TGTGCCAGCAGCTTGCCAGGTCCCTACGAGCAGTACTTC. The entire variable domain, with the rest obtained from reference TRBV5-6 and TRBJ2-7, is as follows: DAGVTQSPTHLIKTRGQQVTLRCSPKSGHDTVSWYQQALGQGPQFIFQYYEEEERQRGNFPDRFSGHQFPNYSSELNVNALLLGDSALYLCASSLPGPYEQYFGPGTRLTVT.

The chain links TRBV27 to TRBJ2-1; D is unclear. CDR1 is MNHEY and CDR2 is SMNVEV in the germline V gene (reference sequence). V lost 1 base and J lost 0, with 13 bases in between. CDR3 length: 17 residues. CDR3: CASSLWLSPSSYNEQFF. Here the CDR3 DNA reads TGTGCCAGCAGTTTATGGTTGTCCCCTAGCTCCTACAATGAGCAGTTCTTC.

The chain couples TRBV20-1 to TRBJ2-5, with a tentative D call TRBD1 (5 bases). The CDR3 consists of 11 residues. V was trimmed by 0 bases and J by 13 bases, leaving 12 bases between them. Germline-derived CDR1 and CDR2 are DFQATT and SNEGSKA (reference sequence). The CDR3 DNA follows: TGCAGTGCTAGAGATGGGGCCCCGGGGTACTTC. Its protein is CSARDGAPGYF.

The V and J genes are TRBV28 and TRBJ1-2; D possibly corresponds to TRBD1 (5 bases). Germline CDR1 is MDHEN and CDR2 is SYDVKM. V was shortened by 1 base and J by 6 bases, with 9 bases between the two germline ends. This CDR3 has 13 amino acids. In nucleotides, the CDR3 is TGTGCCAGCAGTTTATTAGGGGTGAATGGCTACACCTTC. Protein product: CASSLLGVNGYTF.

The CDR3 spells CSARWEYEQYF. DNA for the CDR3: TGCAGTGCTAGATGGGAGTACGAGCAGTACTTC. V is TRBV20-1 and J is TRBJ2-7; weak D call: TRBD2 (5 bases). Trimming left V 2 bases short and J 4 bases short, with 6 bases between. CDR3 length: 11 residues. The V gene's germline CDR1 is DFQATT and CDR2 SNEGSKA (reference sequence).

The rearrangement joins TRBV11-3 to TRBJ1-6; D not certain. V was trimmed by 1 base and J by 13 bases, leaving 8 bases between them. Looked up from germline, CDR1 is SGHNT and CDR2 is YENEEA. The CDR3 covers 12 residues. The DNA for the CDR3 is TGTGCCAGCAGCTTAGGAAACTCTCCCCTCCACTTT. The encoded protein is CASSLGNSPLHF.

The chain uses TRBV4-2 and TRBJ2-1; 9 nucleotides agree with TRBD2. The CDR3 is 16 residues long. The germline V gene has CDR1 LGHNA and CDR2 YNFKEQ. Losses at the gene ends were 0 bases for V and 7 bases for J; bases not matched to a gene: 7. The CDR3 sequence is CASSQDGVAGVNEQFF. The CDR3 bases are TGTGCCAGCAGCCAAGATGGGGTAGCGGGGGTGAATGAGCAGTTCTTC.

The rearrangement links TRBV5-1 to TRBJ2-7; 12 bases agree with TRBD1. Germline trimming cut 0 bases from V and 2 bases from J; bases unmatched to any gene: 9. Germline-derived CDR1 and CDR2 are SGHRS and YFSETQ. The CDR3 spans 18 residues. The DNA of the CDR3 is TGCGCCAGCAGCTTGGGCGGGACAGGGGGCCTCCTCGCCTACGAGCAGTACTTC. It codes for CASSLGGTGGLLAYEQYF.

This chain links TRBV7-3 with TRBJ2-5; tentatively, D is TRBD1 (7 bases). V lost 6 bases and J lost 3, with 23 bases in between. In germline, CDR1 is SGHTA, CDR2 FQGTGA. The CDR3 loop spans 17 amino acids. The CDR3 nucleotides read TGTGCCAGCAGACCCAATAGTCGGGCAGGGGGGAAAGAGACCCAGTACTTC. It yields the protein CASRPNSRAGGKETQYF.

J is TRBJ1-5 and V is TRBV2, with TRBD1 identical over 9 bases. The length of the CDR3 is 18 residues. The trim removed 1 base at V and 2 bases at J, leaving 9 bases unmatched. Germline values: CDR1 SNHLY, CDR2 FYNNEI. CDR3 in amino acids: CASSEGGVDRGGNQPQHF. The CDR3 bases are TGTGCCAGCAGTGAAGGGGGGGTGGACAGGGGTGGCAATCAGCCCCAGCATTTT.

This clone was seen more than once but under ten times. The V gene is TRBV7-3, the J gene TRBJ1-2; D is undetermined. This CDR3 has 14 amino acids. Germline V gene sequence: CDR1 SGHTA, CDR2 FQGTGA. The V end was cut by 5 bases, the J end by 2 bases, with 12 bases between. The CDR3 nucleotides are TGTGCCAGCAGCGCCGGGGTCGGGAACTATGGCTACACCTTC. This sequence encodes CASSAGVGNYGYTF. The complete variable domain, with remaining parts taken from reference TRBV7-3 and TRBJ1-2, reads GAGVSQTPSNKVTEKGKYVELRCDPISGHTALYWYRQSLGQGPEFLIYFQGTGAADDSGLPNDRFFAVRPEGSVSTLKIQRTERGDSAVYLCASSAGVGNYGYTFGSGTRLTVV.

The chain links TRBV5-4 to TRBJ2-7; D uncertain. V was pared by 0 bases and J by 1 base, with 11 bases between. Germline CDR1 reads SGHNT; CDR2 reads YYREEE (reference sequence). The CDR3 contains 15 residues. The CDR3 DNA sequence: TGTGCCAGCAGCTTGGGAGGTTTCGTATCCTACGAGCAGTACTTC. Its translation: CASSLGGFVSYEQYF.

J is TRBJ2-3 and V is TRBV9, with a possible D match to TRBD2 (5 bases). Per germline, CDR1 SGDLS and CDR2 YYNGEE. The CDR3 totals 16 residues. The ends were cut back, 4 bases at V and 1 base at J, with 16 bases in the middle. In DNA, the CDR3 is TGTGCCAGCAGCCATGGACTCCTGGAGGGCACAGATACGCAGTATTTT. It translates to CASSHGLLEGTDTQYF.

CDR3 protein: CASSLTLLAGVRSTDTQYF. In DNA form, the CDR3 reads TGTGCCAGCAGCTTAACGTTACTAGCGGGAGTTAGGAGCACAGATACGCAGTATTTT. The rearrangement links TRBV11-3 to TRBJ2-3; TRBD2 matches 11 bases. V trimming: 2 bases; J trimming: 0 bases; junction bases outside the gene matches: 10. The length of the CDR3 is 19 residues. Germline CDR1 reads SGHNT; CDR2 reads YENEEA.

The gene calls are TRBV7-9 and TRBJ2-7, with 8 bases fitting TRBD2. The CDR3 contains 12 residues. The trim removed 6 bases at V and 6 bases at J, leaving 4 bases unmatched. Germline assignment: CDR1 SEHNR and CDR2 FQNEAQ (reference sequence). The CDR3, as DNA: TGTGCCAGCAGTCCGAGCGGGAGCGAGCAGTACTTC. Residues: CASSPSGSEQYF.

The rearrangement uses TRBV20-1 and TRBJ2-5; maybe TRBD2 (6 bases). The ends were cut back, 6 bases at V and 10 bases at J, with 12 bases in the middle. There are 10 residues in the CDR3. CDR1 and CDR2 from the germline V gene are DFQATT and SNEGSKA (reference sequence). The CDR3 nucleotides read TGCAGTGCGAACGGGGGTGGCCAGTACTTC. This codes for CSANGGGQYF.

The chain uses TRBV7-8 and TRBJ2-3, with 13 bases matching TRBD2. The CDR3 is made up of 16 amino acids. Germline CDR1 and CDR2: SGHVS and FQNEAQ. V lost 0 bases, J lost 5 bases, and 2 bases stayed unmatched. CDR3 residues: CASSLAGTSGKDTQYF. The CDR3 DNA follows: TGTGCCAGCAGCTTAGCCGGGACTAGCGGGAAAGATACGCAGTATTTT.

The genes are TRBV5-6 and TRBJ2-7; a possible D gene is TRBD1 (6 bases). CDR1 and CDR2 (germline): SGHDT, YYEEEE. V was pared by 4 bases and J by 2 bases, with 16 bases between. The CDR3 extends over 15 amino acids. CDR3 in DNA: TGTGCCAGCAGCCTCGGGCAGGGGCGAGCCTACGAGCAGTACTTC. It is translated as CASSLGQGRAYEQYF.

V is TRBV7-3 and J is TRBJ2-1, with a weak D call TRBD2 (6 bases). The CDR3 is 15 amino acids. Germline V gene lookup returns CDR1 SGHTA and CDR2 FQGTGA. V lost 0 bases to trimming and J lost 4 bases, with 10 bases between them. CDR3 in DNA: TGTGCCAGCAGCTTAACGAGCGGGCCGTACAATGAGCAGTTCTTC. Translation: CASSLTSGPYNEQFF.

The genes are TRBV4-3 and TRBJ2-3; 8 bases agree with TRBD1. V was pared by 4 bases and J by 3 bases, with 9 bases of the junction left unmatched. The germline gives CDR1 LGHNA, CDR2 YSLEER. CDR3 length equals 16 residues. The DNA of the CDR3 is TGCGCCAGCAGCCCATTAGGACAGGGACATACAGATACGCAGTATTTT. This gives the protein CASSPLGQGHTDTQYF.

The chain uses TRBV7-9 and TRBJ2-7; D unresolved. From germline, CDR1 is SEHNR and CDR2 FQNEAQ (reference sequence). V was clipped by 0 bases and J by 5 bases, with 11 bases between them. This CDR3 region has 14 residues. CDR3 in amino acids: CASSLALGWNEQYF. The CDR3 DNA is TGTGCCAGCAGCTTAGCGCTCGGGTGGAACGAGCAGTACTTC.